This T cell receptor (beta chain) was recorded in a study of shared clonotypes between healthy human individuals. Here immunoSEQ multiplex PCR was the method, and the copy in TCRdb shows in-frame clones only, minus some. The profile shows over 1.4 million clones, around 97% of them singletons. The V end lost 3 bases, the J end lost 2 bases, and 14 bases lay between the germline ends. This CDR3 is 15 amino acids long. Germline-derived CDR1 and CDR2 are LNHDA and SQIVND (reference sequence). This clone was picked up one time. The source material was naive CD4+ T cells sorted from blood. Subset meaning: CD45RA+ positively selected. The rearrangement links TRBV19 to TRBJ2-7; the D gene is possibly TRBD1 (6 bases). The receptor comes from a man aged 30-40 years in good health. Here the CDR3 DNA reads TGTGCCAGTAGTATTGGACGGACAGCTACCTACGAGCAGTACTTC. Encoded protein: CASSIGRTATYEQYF.